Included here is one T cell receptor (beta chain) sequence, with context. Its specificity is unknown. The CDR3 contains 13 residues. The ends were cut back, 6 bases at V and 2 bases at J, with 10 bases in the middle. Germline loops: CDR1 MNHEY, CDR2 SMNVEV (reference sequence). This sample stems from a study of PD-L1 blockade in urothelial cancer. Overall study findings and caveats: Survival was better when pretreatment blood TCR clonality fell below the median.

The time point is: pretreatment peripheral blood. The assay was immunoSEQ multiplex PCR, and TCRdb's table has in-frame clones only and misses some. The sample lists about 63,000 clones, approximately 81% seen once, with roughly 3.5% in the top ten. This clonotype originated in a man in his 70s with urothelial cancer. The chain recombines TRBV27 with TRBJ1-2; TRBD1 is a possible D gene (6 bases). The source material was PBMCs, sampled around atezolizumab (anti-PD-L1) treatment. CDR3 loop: CASSQDRNYGYTF. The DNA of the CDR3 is TGTGCCAGCAGCCAGGACAGAAACTATGGCTACACCTTC.